Listed below are T cell receptor beta chains from one sample, sequenced in a study of blood T cell repertoires in COVID-19. Only in-frame clones appear in the TCRdb table, and some are missing; sequencing was by immunoSEQ multiplex PCR. The profile shows 140,000 to 150,000 clones, over 80% of them singletons. The material sequenced was peripheral blood. Receptor source: a woman between 40 and 55 years old with active or convalescent COVID-19. The CDR3 runs from the conserved cysteine through the conserved F or W. A D gene is named only where the DNA matches it firmly. Size tells how often a clone was seen (once, few, many) or the class of an expanded clone, and some rows leave it out.

-	-	TRBV7-2	TRBJ1-5	CASSLARLNQPQHF	TGTGCCAGCAGCTTAGCCAGACTCAATCAGCCCCAGCATTTT
-	-	TRBV30	TRBJ2-1	CAWTRGLLSYNEQFF	TGTGCCTGGACTAGGGGGTTATTGTCCTACAATGAGCAGTTCTTC
TRBD2	-	TRBV7-9	TRBJ2-5	CASSLATSGRETQYF	TGTGCCAGCAGCTTAGCGACTAGCGGGAGGGAGACCCAGTACTTC
-	-	TRBV5-6	TRBJ2-3	CASSLTVYSTDTQYF	TGTGCCAGCAGCTTGACAGTATATAGCACAGATACGCAGTATTTT
TRBD1	-	TRBV4-1	TRBJ1-6	CASSQERGDSSSSYNSPLHF	TGCGCCAGCAGCCAAGAAAGGGGGGACAGTTCCAGCTCCTATAATTCACCCCTCCACTTT
TRBD1	-	TRBV2	TRBJ1-1	CASRGSAGGNTEAFF	TGTGCCAGCAGGGGGAGTGCAGGGGGGAACACTGAAGCTTTCTTT
-	-	TRBV7-2	TRBJ2-5	CASSSTSWETQYF	TGTGCCAGCAGTTCAACTAGCTGGGAGACCCAGTACTTC
-	once	TRBV9	TRBJ2-3	CASSVGVSDTDTQYF	TGTGCCAGCAGCGTAGGGGTTAGCGACACAGATACGCAGTATTTT
-	-	TRBV28	TRBJ1-1	CASWGQTNTEAFF	TGTGCATCTTGGGGGCAGACAAACACTGAAGCTTTCTTT
-	-	TRBV7-9	TRBJ1-2	CASSPVGKSSGGYTF	TGTGCCAGCAGCCCCGTGGGCAAGTCCTCTGGTGGCTACACCTTC
TRBD1	-	TRBV9	TRBJ2-1	CASSAQGGQTGDEQFF	TGTGCCAGCAGCGCACAGGGGGGACAGACGGGCGATGAGCAGTTCTTC
-	few	TRBV5-6	TRBJ2-2	CASSALGGGNTGELFF	TGTGCCAGCAGCGCCTTGGGAGGGGGGAACACCGGGGAGCTGTTTTTT
-	-	TRBV7-2	TRBJ1-1	CASSFGGSSTEAFF	TGTGCCAGCAGCTTCGGGGGTTCGAGCACTGAAGCTTTCTTT
TRBD1	-	TRBV10-3	TRBJ2-6	CAISAQGAPGANVLTF	TGTGCCATCAGCGCCCAGGGGGCGCCTGGGGCCAACGTCCTGACTTTC
TRBD1	-	TRBV28	TRBJ1-2	CASSTDRESYGYTF	TGTGCCAGCAGTACGGACAGGGAAAGCTATGGCTACACCTTC
-	-	TRBV24-1	TRBJ2-3	CATSGPGLASTDTQYF	TGTGCCACCAGTGGTCCAGGTCTCGCTAGCACAGATACGCAGTATTTT
TRBD1	-	TRBV11-2	TRBJ1-3	CASSLGVSGTGAGNTIYF	TGTGCCAGCAGCTTAGGCGTGTCCGGGACAGGGGCTGGAAACACCATATATTTT
-	-	TRBV3-1/TRBV3-2	TRBJ1-2	CASREQGRGSGYTF	TGTGCCAGCAGAGAACAGGGTAGGGGGAGCGGCTACACCTTC
-	-	TRBV4-3	TRBJ1-4	CASSPHAATNEKLFF	TGCGCCAGCAGCCCTCATGCAGCAACTAATGAAAAACTGTTTTTT
-	-	TRBV11-3	TRBJ1-1	CASSLAGQLEAFF	TGTGCCAGCAGCTTAGCCGGACAGCTAGAAGCTTTCTTT
-	-	TRBV19	TRBJ1-5	CASSSSVQGTPSNQPQHF	TGTGCCAGTAGTAGCTCGGTACAGGGCACCCCGAGCAATCAGCCCCAGCATTTT
TRBD1	-	TRBV14	TRBJ1-4	CASSQVAGQGMTNEKLFF	TGTGCCAGCAGCCAAGTGGCGGGACAGGGAATGACTAATGAAAAACTGTTTTTT
-	-	TRBV10-3	TRBJ1-2	CAISGGNYGYTF	TGTGCCATCAGCGGGGGAAACTATGGCTACACCTTC
-	-	TRBV10-3	TRBJ1-5	CAISGSVYQPQHF	TGTGCCATCAGTGGCTCGGTCTATCAGCCCCAGCATTTT
TRBD1	-	TRBV6-5	TRBJ1-1	CASSYSGTGNTEAFF	TGTGCCAGCAGTTATTCCGGGACAGGGAACACTGAAGCTTTCTTT
TRBD1	once	TRBV7-2	TRBJ1-1	CASSLGQGNTEAFF	TGTGCCAGCAGCCTGGGACAGGGGAACACTGAAGCTTTCTTT
-	once	TRBV10-3	TRBJ1-1	CAISPGGGLGGTEAFF	TGTGCCATCTCCCCGGGCGGGGGGCTTGGGGGGACTGAAGCTTTCTTT
TRBD2	-	TRBV6-5	TRBJ2-2	CASWGASGGSGELFF	TGTGCCAGCTGGGGGGCTAGCGGGGGCTCCGGGGAGCTGTTTTTT
TRBD1	-	TRBV7-8	TRBJ1-1	CASSHSTGVNTEAFF	TGTGCCAGCAGCCACTCGACAGGGGTGAACACTGAAGCTTTCTTT
-	-	TRBV2	TRBJ2-5	CASTRGGQETQYF	TGTGCCAGCACCCGCGGCGGCCAAGAGACCCAGTACTTC
TRBD2	-	TRBV29-1	TRBJ2-5	CSSSVGAGQETQYF	TGCAGCTCATCTGTCGGAGCGGGGCAAGAGACCCAGTACTTC
TRBD2	-	TRBV2	TRBJ2-7	CASIPGLAGESSYEQYF	TGTGCCAGCATTCCGGGACTAGCGGGGGAAAGCTCCTACGAGCAGTACTTC
-	-	TRBV14	TRBJ2-6	CASSPPPGISTGANVLTF	TGTGCCAGCAGCCCTCCCCCAGGGATTTCAACTGGGGCCAACGTCCTGACTTTC
TRBD2	-	TRBV7-6	TRBJ2-5	CASSPEGGGSQTQYF	TGTGCCAGCAGCCCCGAGGGCGGGGGGTCCCAGACCCAGTACTTC
-	-	TRBV5-1	TRBJ1-1	CASSAGGALTEAFF	TGCGCCAGCAGCGCCGGGGGTGCCCTTACTGAAGCTTTCTTT
TRBD1	-	TRBV6-5	TRBJ2-7	CASRTRYRGSYEQYF	TGTGCCAGCAGGACTCGTTACAGGGGATCCTACGAGCAGTACTTC
TRBD1	-	TRBV30	TRBJ1-5	CAWETGGHQPQHF	TGTGCCTGGGAAACAGGGGGTCATCAGCCCCAGCATTTT
TRBD1	-	TRBV9	TRBJ1-2	CASSAPTGDGYTF	TGTGCCAGCAGCGCACCCACAGGGGACGGCTACACCTTC
TRBD1	-	TRBV27	TRBJ2-6	CASPKGYRGVRGANVLTF	TGTGCCAGCCCCAAGGGCTACAGGGGCGTCAGGGGGGCCAACGTCCTGACTTTC
-	-	TRBV3-1/TRBV3-2	TRBJ1-2	CASSFPIPTGGYTF	TGTGCCAGCAGTTTTCCAATTCCGACAGGCGGCTACACCTTC
TRBD1	-	TRBV2	TRBJ1-2	CASSRGQGAFGYTF	TGTGCCAGCAGTCGGGGACAGGGGGCGTTTGGCTACACCTTC
-	-	TRBV18	TRBJ1-1	CASSPPPSGGARREAFF	TGTGCCAGCTCACCACCTCCTTCGGGGGGGGCCCGCAGGGAAGCTTTCTTT
-	-	TRBV6-1	TRBJ2-5	CASSEARIVGPGGKTQYF	TGTGCCAGCAGTGAAGCGAGAATTGTGGGCCCTGGAGGGAAGACCCAGTACTTC
-	-	TRBV29-1	TRBJ1-1	CSVGGGFSNTEAFF	TGCAGCGTTGGGGGGGGGTTCTCTAACACTGAAGCTTTCTTT
TRBD1	-	TRBV4-1	TRBJ1-2	CASSQELRQGVYGYTF	TGCGCCAGCAGCCAAGAGCTGAGACAGGGGGTCTATGGCTACACCTTC
-	-	TRBV27	TRBJ1-5	CASSKISQPQHF	TGTGCCAGTTCTAAGATTAGTCAGCCCCAGCATTTT
TRBD1	-	TRBV11-2	TRBJ2-7	CASRTTGYREQYF	TGTGCCAGCAGAACGACAGGGTACCGGGAGCAGTACTTC
-	once	TRBV5-4	TRBJ1-1	CASSLAYSEAFF	TGTGCCAGCAGCTTGGCCTATTCTGAAGCTTTCTTT
-	-	TRBV14	TRBJ2-7	CASSLGHTYEQYF	TGTGCCAGCAGCCTGGGACATACCTACGAGCAGTACTTC
-	-	TRBV28	TRBJ1-2	CASSWGANYGYTF	TGTGCCAGCAGTTGGGGGGCTAACTATGGCTACACCTTC
-	-	TRBV28	TRBJ2-7	CASSPPSFSYEQYF	TGTGCCAGCAGTCCCCCCTCGTTCTCCTACGAGCAGTACTTC
-	once	TRBV7-2	TRBJ2-7	CASSPGGGLLLEQYF	TGTGCCAGCAGCCCGGGAGGGGGCCTTCTCCTCGAGCAGTACTTC
TRBD2	-	TRBV2	TRBJ2-3	CASRTSGTSTDTQYF	TGTGCCAGCCGGACTAGCGGGACTAGCACAGATACGCAGTATTTT
-	-	TRBV7-8	TRBJ1-5	CASSLSLNQPQHF	TGTGCCAGCAGCTTATCCCTCAATCAGCCCCAGCATTTT
-	-	TRBV7-2	TRBJ1-5	CASSFTAGTNQPQHF	TGTGCCAGCAGCTTTACGGCAGGCACAAATCAGCCCCAGCATTTT
TRBD2	-	TRBV6-6	TRBJ2-7	CASTPLGSGSDYEQYF	TGTGCCAGCACCCCCTTGGGTAGCGGGAGTGATTACGAGCAGTACTTC
TRBD1	few	TRBV6-5	TRBJ2-5	CASSSTGGGKETQYF	TGTGCCAGCAGTTCAACAGGGGGCGGCAAGGAGACCCAGTACTTC